These 25 T cell receptor beta chains were sequenced from one sample in a study of blood T cells in healthy people across ages. A sample-barcoded 5' primer and a J-beta primer mix were used in a second PCR of about 7 to 11 cycles. Using its own MiXCR run on the 5' RACE reads, TCRdb lists one record per CDR3 protein. The repertoire holds 870,000 or so distinct CDR3 sequences, with 25% to 30% as singletons. The sequencing input was blood. These receptors all stem from a woman of 80 years or more in good health.

The chain is built from TRBV10-3 and TRBJ1-2; D is uncertain. Germline CDR1 ENHRY, CDR2 SYGVKD. V lost 3 bases, J lost 7 bases, and 9 bases lay in between. The CDR3 runs to 12 residues. CDR3 residues: CAISDSRGGYTF. The DNA of the CDR3 is TGTGCCATCAGTGACAGCCGAGGTGGCTACACCTTC.

This clonotype was detected ten times or more. The chain is built from TRBV14 and TRBJ2-5, with D perhaps TRBD2 (7 bases). V lost 1 base and J lost 4, with 16 bases in between. There are 16 residues in the CDR3. In germline, CDR1 is SGHDN, CDR2 FVKESK. CDR3 bases: TGTGCCAGCAGCCAAGTCGGAACAGGGAGGGGAGAGACCCAGTACTTC. Its translation: CASSQVGTGRGETQYF.

Ten or more counts support this clonotype. The chain carries TRBV6-6 and TRBJ1-6, with D uncertain. Trimming removed 7 bases at V and 9 bases at J, with 16 bases between. Germline V gene sequence: CDR1 MNHNY, CDR2 SVGAGI (reference sequence). This CDR3 has 14 residues. The CDR3 loop reads CASTQDGDSSPLHF. The CDR3 nucleotides are TGTGCCAGCACCCAGGACGGGGATTCTTCACCCCTCCACTTT.

This clonotype was picked up many times. The chain recombines TRBV6-6 with TRBJ1-5, with 7 nucleotides matching TRBD1. In germline, CDR1 is MNHNY, CDR2 SVGAGI (reference sequence). The CDR3 spans 15 residues. The V and J ends lost 7 bases and 2 bases, in that order; junction bases with no gene match: 8. Here the CDR3 DNA reads TGTGCCAGCACAATCAACAGGGGAGGCAATCAGCCCCAGCATTTT. It yields the protein CASTINRGGNQPQHF.

This clonotype was recorded a few times. One base away lies a much larger clone, so this may be a sequencing read error. The CDR3, as DNA: TGTGCCAGCAGTTACTCGGCTAGCGGGGGACTCAATGAGCAGTACTTC. This codes for CASSYSASGGLNEQYF. The chain links TRBV6-5 to TRBJ2-5; TRBD2 matches 10 bases. Germline lookup yields CDR1 MNHEY and CDR2 SVGAGI. The CDR3 length is 16 residues. With V trimmed by 0 bases and J by 11 bases, 12 bases remained unmatched.

This clonotype is a singleton in its sample. The chain employs TRBV6-5 and TRBJ2-7; TRBD2 matches 11 bases. Germline CDR1 and CDR2: MNHEY and SVGAGI. This CDR3 spans 16 amino acids. V shed 2 bases, J shed 4 bases, and the junction held 7 bases outside the gene matches. The CDR3 sequence: CASSYLTSGGGYEQYF. The CDR3 DNA is TGTGCCAGCAGTTACCTAACTAGCGGGGGTGGATACGAGCAGTACTTC.

In this sample, this clonotype turned up a few times. This sequence joins TRBV5-1 and TRBJ1-4; 8 positions agree with TRBD1. The CDR3 spans 15 residues. Germline-derived CDR1 and CDR2 are SGHRS and YFSETQ. V dropped 0 bases and J dropped 8; count of bases not matched to a gene: 6. The CDR3 here is CASSLANRGSEKLFF. The CDR3, as DNA: TGCGCCAGCAGCTTGGCCAACAGGGGGAGCGAAAAACTGTTTTTT.

The V gene is TRBV27, the J gene TRBJ1-1; D possibly corresponds to TRBD1 (5 bases). V was pared by 6 bases and J by 0 bases, with 8 bases between. Germline CDR1 and CDR2: MNHEY and SMNVEV (reference sequence). CDR3 size: 13 residues. CDR3 DNA sequence: TGTGCCAGCAGGATAGGGGTGAACACTGAAGCTTTCTTT. Translated, it gives CASRIGVNTEAFF.

A note on this clonotype: At one of its ends the junction is not consistent with the germline gene, which may arise from a read error. V is TRBV20-1 and J is TRBJ2-2; 11 nucleotides agree with TRBD2. The CDR3 consists of 16 residues. CDR1 is DFQATT, CDR2 SNEGSKA, per germline (reference sequence). The CDR3 nucleotides are TGCACTGCTCCACCGACTAGCGGGGCGAACACCGGGGAGCTGTTTTTT. Translation: CTAPPTSGANTGELFF.

In regard to this clonotype: This may arise from a read error, as a much more abundant clone is one base away. V usage is TRBV20-1 and J usage is TRBJ1-2, with D unresolved. The CDR3 is made up of 14 amino acids. V lost 3 bases and J lost 9, with 20 bases in between. CDR1 is DFQATT and CDR2 is SNEGSKA in the germline V gene (reference sequence). CDR3 nucleotides: TGCAGTGCTAGTAGCTCTCCCCCGGTTCGTTGCTACACCTTC. Protein sequence: CSASSSPPVRCYTF.

Of note for this clonotype: This could be a read error, since a much larger clone is one nucleotide away. The DNA of the CDR3 is TGTGCCAGCAGCTTAGGGTCCGGACGGGACTATGGCTACACCTTC. Amino acids: CASSLGSGRDYGYTF. The chain has TRBV7-6 and TRBJ1-2; D is unclear. This CDR3 has 15 residues. Trimming took 1 base from V and 3 from J, leaving 12 bases between them. Germline V gene sequence: CDR1 SGHVS, CDR2 FNYEAQ.

This chain joins TRBV6-1 and TRBJ2-5; perhaps TRBD1 as D (6 bases). The CDR3 totals 14 residues. CDR1 is MNHNS and CDR2 is SASEGT in the germline V gene. Trimming shortened V by 3 bases and J by 1 base, and 9 bases separated the two germline ends. The CDR3 is CASSEGTSQETQYF. The CDR3 region has the DNA TGTGCCAGCAGTGAGGGGACAAGCCAAGAGACCCAGTACTTC.

This clonotype came up once. This may be a read error, as it is one base from a much larger clone. V usage is TRBV14 and J usage is TRBJ2-1, with 10 nucleotides matching TRBD1. Per the germline V gene, CDR1 is SGHDN and CDR2 is FVKESK. The length of the CDR3 is 16 residues. CDR3 protein: CVSSQFSGDRGNEQFF. CDR3 bases: TGTGTCAGCAGCCAATTTAGCGGGGACAGGGGCAATGAGCAGTTCTTC.

This CDR3 reads CASNWAGQETQYF. For the CDR3, the DNA is TGTGCCAGCAATTGGGCAGGCCAAGAGACCCAGTACTTC. The V and J genes are TRBV25-1 and TRBJ2-5; D remains unclear. Trimming cost V 7 bases and J 1 base, with 10 bases left between them. The V gene's germline CDR1 is MGHDK and CDR2 SYGVNS. The CDR3 extends over 13 amino acids.

This clonotype was detected only a few times. A read error may explain this, as a much larger clone is one base away. The chain combines TRBV25-1 with TRBJ2-5; 9 bases align to TRBD1. The germline V gene encodes CDR1 MGHDK and CDR2 SYGVNS. The trim removed 10 bases at V and 11 bases at J, leaving 14 bases unmatched. CDR3 size: 13 residues. The CDR3 loop is CATNDRGADEQYF. The CDR3 DNA is TGTGCCACCAACGACAGGGGGGCCGATGAGCAGTACTTC. Supplemented by reference TRBV25-1 and TRBJ2-5, the full variable domain reads EADIYQTPRYLVIGTGKKITLECSQTMGHDKMYWYQQDPGMELHLIHYSYGVNSTEKGDLSSESTVSRIRTEHFPLTLESARPSHTSQYLCATNDRGADEQYFGPGTRLLVL.

This sequence joins TRBV5-1 and TRBJ1-3; no definite D call. The CDR3 consists of 14 residues. Germline assignment: CDR1 SGHRS and CDR2 YFSETQ. V lost 5 bases and J 2 bases, leaving 11 bases between the germline ends. In DNA, the CDR3 is TGCGCCAGCAGGTCCGGGAGCCCTGGAAACACCATATATTTT. The encoded protein is CASRSGSPGNTIYF.

The rearrangement joins TRBV6-6 to TRBJ1-2; possible D gene TRBD1, 5 bases. CDR1 and CDR2 from the germline V gene are MNHNY and SVGAGI (reference sequence). CDR3 size: 14 residues. Trimming removed 8 bases from V and 8 bases from J, with 21 bases in between. The CDR3 protein is CASDQDSYLGGYTF. In DNA form, the CDR3 reads TGTGCCAGCGACCAAGACAGCTACCTAGGGGGCTACACCTTC.

This clonotype came up a few times. The chain carries TRBV28 and TRBJ1-2, with D tentatively TRBD1 (5 bases). The V and J ends lost 2 bases and 3 bases respectively, with 16 bases between them. This CDR3 region has 16 residues. Looked up from germline, CDR1 is MDHEN and CDR2 is SYDVKM. CDR3 DNA: TGTGCCAGCAGTTTAGTTTTGATGAAAGGGGACTATGGCTACACCTTC. Translation: CASSLVLMKGDYGYTF.

Ten or more counts support this clonotype. This chain joins TRBV7-2 and TRBJ2-1; TRBD2 is a possible D gene (6 bases). Trimming pared 5 bases from V and 7 bases from J, leaving 12 bases between. There are 13 residues in the CDR3. Germline V gives CDR1 SGHTA, CDR2 FQGNSA. The CDR3: CASSPYLANEQFF. CDR3 sequence (DNA): TGTGCCAGCAGCCCCTATCTAGCGAATGAGCAGTTCTTC.

This clonotype was detected many times. CDR3 nucleotides: TGTGCCAGCAGCGTCGCAGCGTTCTCCTACGAGCAGTACTTC. It encodes CASSVAAFSYEQYF. The genes are TRBV9 and TRBJ2-7; no definite D call. This CDR3 is 14 amino acids long. The V end lost 2 bases, the J end lost 0 bases, and 9 bases lay between the germline ends. CDR1 is SGDLS and CDR2 is YYNGEE in the germline V gene.

The rearrangement links TRBV18 to TRBJ2-5; D unclear. This CDR3 contains 14 residues. Germline values: CDR1 KGHSH, CDR2 LQKENI. Trimming stripped 3 bases from V and 2 bases from J, with 10 bases between. This CDR3 is CASSPRQLQETQYF. The CDR3 nucleotides read TGTGCCAGCTCACCCCGGCAATTACAAGAGACCCAGTACTTC.

This clonotype was observed many times. The chain links TRBV11-2 to TRBJ2-5, with a weak D call TRBD1 (5 bases). V was cut by 4 bases and J by 5 bases, with 14 bases left in between. This CDR3 region has 14 residues. CDR1 and CDR2 (germline): SGHAT, FQNNGV. CDR3 nucleotide sequence: TGTGCCAGCAGCTCCAAAGCCAGGGTGGAGACCCAGTACTTC. This gives the protein CASSSKARVETQYF.

This clonotype came up many times. The V call is TRBV20-1, the J call TRBJ2-7; tentatively, D is TRBD1 (6 bases). CDR1 and CDR2 (germline): DFQATT, SNEGSKA (reference sequence). V lost 5 bases, J lost 0 bases, and 14 bases lay in between. CDR3 size: 14 residues. The CDR3 region is CSAAGTHFSYEQYF. As DNA, the CDR3 is TGCAGTGCTGCCGGGACACACTTCTCCTACGAGCAGTACTTC.

As for this clonotype: Since no conserved phenylalanine or tryptophan closes the CDR3, a read error is the likely cause. The rearrangement uses TRBV6-1 and TRBJ1-5; D not certain. Germline CDR1 MNHNS, CDR2 SASEGT. CDR3 length: 15 amino acids. Trimming took off 3 bases at V and 3 bases at J, with 12 bases between the two ends. CDR3 in DNA: TGTGCCAGCAGTGAGGGCAGGCCATTCAATCAGCCCCAGCATGTT. It is translated as CASSEGRPFNQPQHV.

This chain links TRBV12-3 or TRBV12-4 with TRBJ2-2, with TRBD1 identical over 7 bases. Trimming at V came to 7 bases and at J to 8 bases, leaving 10 bases not matched to a gene. The CDR3 has 14 residues. DNA of the CDR3: TGTGCCAGCAAACCGACAGGGAGCATGGGGGAGCTGTTTTTT. It yields the protein CASKPTGSMGELFF.